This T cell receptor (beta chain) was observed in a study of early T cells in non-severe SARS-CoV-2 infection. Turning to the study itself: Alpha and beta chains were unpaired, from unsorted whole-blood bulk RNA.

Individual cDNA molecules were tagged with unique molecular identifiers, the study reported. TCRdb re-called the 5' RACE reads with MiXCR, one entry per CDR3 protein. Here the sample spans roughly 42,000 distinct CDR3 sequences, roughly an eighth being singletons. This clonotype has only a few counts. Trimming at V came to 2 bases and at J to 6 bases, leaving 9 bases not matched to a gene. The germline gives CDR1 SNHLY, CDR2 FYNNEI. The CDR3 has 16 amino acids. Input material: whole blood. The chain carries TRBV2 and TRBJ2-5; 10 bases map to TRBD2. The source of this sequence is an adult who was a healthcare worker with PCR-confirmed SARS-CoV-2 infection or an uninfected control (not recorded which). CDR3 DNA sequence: TGTGCCAGCAGTGAAAGGAATAGCGGGGGGAGAAAGACCCAGTACTTC. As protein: CASSERNSGGRKTQYF.